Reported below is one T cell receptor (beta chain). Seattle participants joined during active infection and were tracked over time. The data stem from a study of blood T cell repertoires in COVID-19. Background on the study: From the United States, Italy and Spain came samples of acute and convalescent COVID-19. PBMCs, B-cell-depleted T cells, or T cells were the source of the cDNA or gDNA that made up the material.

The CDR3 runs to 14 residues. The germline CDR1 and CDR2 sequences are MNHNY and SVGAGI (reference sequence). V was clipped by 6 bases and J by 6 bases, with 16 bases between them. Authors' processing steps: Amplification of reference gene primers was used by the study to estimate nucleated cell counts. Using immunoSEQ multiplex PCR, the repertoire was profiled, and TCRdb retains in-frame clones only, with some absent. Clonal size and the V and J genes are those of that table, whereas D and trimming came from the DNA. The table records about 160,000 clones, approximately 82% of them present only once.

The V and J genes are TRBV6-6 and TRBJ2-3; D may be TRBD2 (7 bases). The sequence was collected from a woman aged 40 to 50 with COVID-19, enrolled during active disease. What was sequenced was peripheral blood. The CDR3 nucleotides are TGTGCCAGCAGAGAACCGGGGGGCGGGGATACGCAGTATTTT. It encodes CASREPGGGDTQYF.